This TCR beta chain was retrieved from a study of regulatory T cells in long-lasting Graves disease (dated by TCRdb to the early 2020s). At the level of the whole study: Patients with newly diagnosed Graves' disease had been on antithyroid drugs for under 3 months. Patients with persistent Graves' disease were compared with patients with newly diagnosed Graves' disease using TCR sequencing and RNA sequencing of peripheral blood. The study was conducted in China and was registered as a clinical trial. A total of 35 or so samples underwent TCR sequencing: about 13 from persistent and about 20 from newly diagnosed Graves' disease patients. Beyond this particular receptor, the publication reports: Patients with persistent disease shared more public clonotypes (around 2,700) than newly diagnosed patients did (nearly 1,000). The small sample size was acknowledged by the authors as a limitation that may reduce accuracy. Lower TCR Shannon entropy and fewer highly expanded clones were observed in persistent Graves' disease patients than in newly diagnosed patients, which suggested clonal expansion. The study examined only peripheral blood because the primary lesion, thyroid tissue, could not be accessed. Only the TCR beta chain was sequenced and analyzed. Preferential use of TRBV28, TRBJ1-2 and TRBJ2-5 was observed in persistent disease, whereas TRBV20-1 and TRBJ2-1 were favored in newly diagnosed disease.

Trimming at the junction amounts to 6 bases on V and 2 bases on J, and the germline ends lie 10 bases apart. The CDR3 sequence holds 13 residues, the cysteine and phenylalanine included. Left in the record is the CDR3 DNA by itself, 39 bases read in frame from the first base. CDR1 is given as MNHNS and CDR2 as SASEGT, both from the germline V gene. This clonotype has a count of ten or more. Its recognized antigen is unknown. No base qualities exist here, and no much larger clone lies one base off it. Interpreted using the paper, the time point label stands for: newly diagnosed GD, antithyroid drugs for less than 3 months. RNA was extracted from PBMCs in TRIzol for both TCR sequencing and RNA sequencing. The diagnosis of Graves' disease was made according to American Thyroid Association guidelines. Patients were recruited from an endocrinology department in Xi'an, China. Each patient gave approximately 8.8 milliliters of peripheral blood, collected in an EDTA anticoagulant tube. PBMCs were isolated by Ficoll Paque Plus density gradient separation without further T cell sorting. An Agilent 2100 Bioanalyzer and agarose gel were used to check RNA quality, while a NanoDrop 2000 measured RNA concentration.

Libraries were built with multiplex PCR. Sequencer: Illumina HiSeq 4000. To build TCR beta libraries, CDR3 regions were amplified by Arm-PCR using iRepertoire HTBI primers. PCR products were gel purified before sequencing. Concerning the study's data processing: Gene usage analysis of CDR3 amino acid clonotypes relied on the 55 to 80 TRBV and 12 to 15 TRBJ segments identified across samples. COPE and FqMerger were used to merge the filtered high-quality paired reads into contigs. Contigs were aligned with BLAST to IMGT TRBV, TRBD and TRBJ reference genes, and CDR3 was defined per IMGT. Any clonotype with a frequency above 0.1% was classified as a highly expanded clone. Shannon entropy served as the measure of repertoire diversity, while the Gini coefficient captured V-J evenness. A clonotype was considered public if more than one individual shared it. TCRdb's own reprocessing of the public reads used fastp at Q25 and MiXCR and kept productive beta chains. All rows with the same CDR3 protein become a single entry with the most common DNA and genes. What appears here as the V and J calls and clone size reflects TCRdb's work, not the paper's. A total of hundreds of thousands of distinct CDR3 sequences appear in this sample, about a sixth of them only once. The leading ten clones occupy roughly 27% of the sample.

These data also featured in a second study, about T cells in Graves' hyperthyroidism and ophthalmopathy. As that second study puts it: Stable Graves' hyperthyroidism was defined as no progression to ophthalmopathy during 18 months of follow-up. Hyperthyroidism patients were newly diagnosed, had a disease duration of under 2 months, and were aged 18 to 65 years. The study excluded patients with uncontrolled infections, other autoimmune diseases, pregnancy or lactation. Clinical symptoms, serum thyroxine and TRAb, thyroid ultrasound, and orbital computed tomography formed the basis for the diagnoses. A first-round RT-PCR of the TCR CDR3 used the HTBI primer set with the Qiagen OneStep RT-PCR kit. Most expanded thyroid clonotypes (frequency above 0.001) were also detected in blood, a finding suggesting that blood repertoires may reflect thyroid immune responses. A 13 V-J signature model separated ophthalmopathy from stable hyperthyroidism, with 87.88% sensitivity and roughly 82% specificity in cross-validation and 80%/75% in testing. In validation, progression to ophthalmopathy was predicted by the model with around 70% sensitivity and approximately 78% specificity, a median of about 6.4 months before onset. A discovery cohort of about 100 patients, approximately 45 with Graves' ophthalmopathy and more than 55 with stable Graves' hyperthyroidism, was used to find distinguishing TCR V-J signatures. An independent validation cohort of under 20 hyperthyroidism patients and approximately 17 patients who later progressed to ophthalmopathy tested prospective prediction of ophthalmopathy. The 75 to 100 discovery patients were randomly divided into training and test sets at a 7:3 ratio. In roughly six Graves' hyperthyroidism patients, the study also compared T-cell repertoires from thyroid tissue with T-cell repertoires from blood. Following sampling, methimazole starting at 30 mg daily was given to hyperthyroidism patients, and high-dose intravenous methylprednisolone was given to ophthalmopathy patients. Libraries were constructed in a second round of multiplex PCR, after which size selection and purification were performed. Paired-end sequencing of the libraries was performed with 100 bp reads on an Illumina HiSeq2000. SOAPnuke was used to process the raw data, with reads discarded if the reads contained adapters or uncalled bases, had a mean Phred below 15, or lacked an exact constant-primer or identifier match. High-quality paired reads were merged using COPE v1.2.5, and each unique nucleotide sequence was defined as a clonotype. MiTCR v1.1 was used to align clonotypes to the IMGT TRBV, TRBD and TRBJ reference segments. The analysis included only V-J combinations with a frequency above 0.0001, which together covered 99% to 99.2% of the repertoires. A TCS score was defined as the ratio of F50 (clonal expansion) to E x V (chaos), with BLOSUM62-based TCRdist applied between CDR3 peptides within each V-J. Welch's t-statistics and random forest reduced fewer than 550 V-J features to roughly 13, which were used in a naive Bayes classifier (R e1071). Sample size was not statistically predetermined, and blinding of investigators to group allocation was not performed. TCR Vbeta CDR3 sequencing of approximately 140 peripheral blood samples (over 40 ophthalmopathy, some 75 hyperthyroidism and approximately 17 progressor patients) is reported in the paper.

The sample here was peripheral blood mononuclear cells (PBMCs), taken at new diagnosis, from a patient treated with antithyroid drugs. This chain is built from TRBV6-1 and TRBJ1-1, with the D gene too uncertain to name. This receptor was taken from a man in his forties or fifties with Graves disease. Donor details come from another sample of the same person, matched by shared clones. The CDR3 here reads CASSHLFNTEAFF. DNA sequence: TGTGCCAGCAGCCACCTCTTTAACACTGAAGCTTTCTTT.